What follows is one T cell receptor (beta chain) and its context. Its antigen is still unknown. TCRdb re-derived calls from the RT-PCR reads in MiXCR, one entry per CDR3 protein. The data hold about 300,000 distinct CDR3 sequences, with 21% observed a single time. The sample comes from a study of response to subunit inactivated influenza vaccine. General study points: Only a handful of new T cells, the authors suggested, are recruited with each seasonal influenza vaccination.

CDR1 is SGHAT and CDR2 is FQNNGV in the germline V gene. The V and J ends lost 5 bases and 6 bases respectively, with 13 bases between them. This CDR3 spans 14 amino acids. This material consisted of PBMCs from blood, taken roughly 20 months after vaccination. The chain has TRBV11-2 and TRBJ2-2; no firm D call. The clonotype comes from a man aged 45 to 75 who received an inactivated influenza vaccine. The CDR3 DNA sequence: TGTGCCAGCAGCCACCTACCTGACCCCGGGGAGCTGTTTTTT. Translation gives CASSHLPDPGELFF.